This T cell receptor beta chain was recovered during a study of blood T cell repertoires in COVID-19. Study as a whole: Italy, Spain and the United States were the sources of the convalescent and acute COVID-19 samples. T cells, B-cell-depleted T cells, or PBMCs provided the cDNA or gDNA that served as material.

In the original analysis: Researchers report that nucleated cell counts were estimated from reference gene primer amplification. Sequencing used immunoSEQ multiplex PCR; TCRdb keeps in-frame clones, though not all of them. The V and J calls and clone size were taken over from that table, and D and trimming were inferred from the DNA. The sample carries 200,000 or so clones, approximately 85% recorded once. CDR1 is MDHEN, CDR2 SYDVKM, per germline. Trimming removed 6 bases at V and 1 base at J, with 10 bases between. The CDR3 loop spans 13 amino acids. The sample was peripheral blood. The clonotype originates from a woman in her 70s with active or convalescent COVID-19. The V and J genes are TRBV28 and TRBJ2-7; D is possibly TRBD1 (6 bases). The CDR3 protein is CASRITGSYEQYF. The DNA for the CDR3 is TGTGCCAGCAGAATCACAGGGTCCTACGAGCAGTACTTC.